This TCR beta chain was sequenced during a study of blood T cells in healthy people across ages (dated by TCRdb to about 2015). For the study in its entirety: In model experiments, template switching captured about one uniquely barcoded TCR beta cDNA molecule for every two T cells. Age-related changes in TCR beta repertoire diversity were measured in the study by deep sequencing normalized with unique cDNA molecular identifiers. The donors were split into four age groups: young (average about 16 years), middle-aged (about 40), aged (more than 60) and long-lived (roughly 86). To avoid experimental bias, donors of different ages were distributed randomly across sequencing lanes. Using the same blood draw, the study looked at two additional independent replicas of 1 million unique cDNA reads for two donors, one aged 18 to 30 and the other aged 80 or older.

Trimming costs V 0 bases and J 2 bases, and their ends lie 9 bases apart. The CDR3 spans 14 residues, from the cysteine through the phenylalanine. Only CDR3 DNA remains: 42 bases, in frame from the first base. In the germline V gene, CDR1 corresponds to SGHRS and CDR2 to YFSETQ. Library method: 5' RACE. Sequencing used an Illumina HiSeq 2500. The second PCR ran for about 6 to 12 cycles and used a J-beta primer mix along with a sample-barcoded 5' primer. A template-switch 5' adaptor carrying 12 random nucleotides introduced a unique molecular identifier onto each TCR beta cDNA molecule. Each sample yielded at least 2.5 million CDR3-containing paired-end reads. The Mint cDNA synthesis kit, primed by a TRBC-specific oligonucleotide, was used to synthesize first-strand cDNA from all RNA. Following uracil-DNA glycosylase treatment, all cDNA underwent a first 18-cycle PCR with the universal primers M1SS and BC2_uni_R. As for the original processing: For normalization, 1 million high-quality reads, each with a distinct molecular identifier, were randomly selected from each sample. Reads with shared molecular identifiers were discarded instead of being binned into consensus sequences. CDR3 identification, clonotype clustering and error correction used MiTCR with a Q25 quality threshold and the strictest error-elimination algorithm. A nonparametric unseen species model with Euler transformation was used to estimate a lower bound on total TCR beta diversity. TCRdb took the public reads, trimmed them with fastp at Q25, ran MiXCR for clone calling and kept in-frame beta chains. Rows merge per CDR3 protein into single entries with the most common DNA and genes. The V and J calls and clone size are TCRdb's, not the authors'. Counted in this sample were hundreds of thousands of distinct CDR3 sequences; roughly 31% of them appeared once. The ten largest account for approximately 14% of the sample.

The sample holds many counts of this clonotype. The clone's antigen remains unknown. No base qualities exist here, and no much larger clone lies one base off it. The donors were roughly 40 Caucasian individuals from Russia, aged roughly 6 to 100 years, who were systemically healthy. Each donor gave roughly 11 milliliters of peripheral blood, drawn into EDTA-treated Vacutainer tubes. Ficoll-Paque density-gradient centrifugation was used to isolate PBMCs, with at least 7 million obtained per sample. Trizol reagent was used to extract total RNA from PBMCs, with at least 6 micrograms per sample. The percentages of naive CD45RAhigh/CD27high T cells were determined by flow cytometry on a PBMC aliquot from every donor. Study-wide findings and limitations: Observed TCR beta diversity per million T cells fell roughly linearly with age, and a significant reduction was already apparent by age roughly 41. Since profiling was done on bulk unsorted PBMCs, naive and antigen-experienced compartments could not be conclusively compared. Total diversity estimates from one million sequenced T cells were considered lower bounds and underestimates. Donor CMV infection status was unknown, potentially confounding age-related changes in expanded clonotypes. The long-lived group showed more naive CD4+ T cells, fewer expanded clones and increased TCR diversity than the aged group, suggesting age selection. There was a strong correlation between observed TCR beta diversity and the percentage of naive T cells measured by flow cytometry.

This clonotype was sampled from a woman of 80 years or more in good health. Sequencing was carried out using blood. The rearrangement joined TRBV5-1 to TRBJ2-7, with no D gene named confidently. DNA sequence: TGCGCCAGCAGCTTGGAAGGCACAGCCTACGAGCAGTACTTC. This yields the protein CASSLEGTAYEQYF.